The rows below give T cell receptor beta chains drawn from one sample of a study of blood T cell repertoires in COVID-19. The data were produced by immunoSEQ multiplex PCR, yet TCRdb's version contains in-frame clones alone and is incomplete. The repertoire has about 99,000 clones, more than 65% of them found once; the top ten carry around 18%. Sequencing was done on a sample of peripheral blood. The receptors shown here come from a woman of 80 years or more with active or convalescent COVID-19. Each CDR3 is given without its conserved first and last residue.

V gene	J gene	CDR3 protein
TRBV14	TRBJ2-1	ASSQHTTTYNEQF
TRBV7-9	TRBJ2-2	ASRGTGGTGELF
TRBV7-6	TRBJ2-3	ASSSSGQAGTDTQY
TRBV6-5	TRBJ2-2	ANLGHTGELF
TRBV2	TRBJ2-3	ASLGGKTDTQY
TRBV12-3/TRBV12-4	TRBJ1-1	ASSFGATEAF
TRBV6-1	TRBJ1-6	ASSATQGALNSPLH
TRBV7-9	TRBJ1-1	ASSIKAGWGHSDTEAF
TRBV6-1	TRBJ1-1	ASSESRQGYGTEAF
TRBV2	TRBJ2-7	ASDSQVYEQY
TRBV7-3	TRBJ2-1	ASSQGTSGGGEQF
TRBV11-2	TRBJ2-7	ASSLAAGTYEQY
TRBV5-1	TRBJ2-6	ASSMGQGSSGANVLT
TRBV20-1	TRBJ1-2	SATDRVLGYGYT
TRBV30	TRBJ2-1	AWTPYRENEQF
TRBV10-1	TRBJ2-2	ASSEGTSGRSGDTGELF
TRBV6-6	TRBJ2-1	ASSSPGLAGNNEQF
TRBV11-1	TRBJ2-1	ASSSGLKGYNEQF
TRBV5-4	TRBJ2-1	ASSVGTSGRLSNEQF
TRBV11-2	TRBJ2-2	ASSPVGGYTGELF
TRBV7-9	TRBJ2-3	ASSSGGASTDTQY
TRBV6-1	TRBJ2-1	ASSVAGGWANEQF
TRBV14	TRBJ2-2	ASSPRTGTGELF
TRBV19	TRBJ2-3	ASSPFPGMADTQY
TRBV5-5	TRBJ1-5	ASSLVGDSNQPQH
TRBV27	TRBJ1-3	ASSLSPPGWGTPDTIY
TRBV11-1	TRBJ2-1	ASSLANNEQF
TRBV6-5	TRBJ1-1	ASSEGQGMGEAF